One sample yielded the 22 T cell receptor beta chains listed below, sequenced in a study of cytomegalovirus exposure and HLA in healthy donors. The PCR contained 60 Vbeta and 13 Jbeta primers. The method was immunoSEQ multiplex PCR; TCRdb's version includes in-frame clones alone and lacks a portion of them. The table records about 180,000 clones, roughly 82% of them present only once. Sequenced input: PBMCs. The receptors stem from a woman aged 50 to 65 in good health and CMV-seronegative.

The CDR3 loop reads CASSSGTSGGPSYNEQFF. The DNA of the CDR3 is TGTGCCAGCAGCTCCGGGACTAGCGGGGGACCTTCCTACAATGAGCAGTTCTTC. The chain joins TRBV7-9 to TRBJ2-1; 14 nucleotides align to TRBD2. Germline V gene lookup returns CDR1 SEHNR and CDR2 FQNEAQ (reference sequence). The CDR3 has 18 amino acids. The V gene end was trimmed by 4 bases and the J gene end by 1 base; junction bases not matched to a gene: 6.

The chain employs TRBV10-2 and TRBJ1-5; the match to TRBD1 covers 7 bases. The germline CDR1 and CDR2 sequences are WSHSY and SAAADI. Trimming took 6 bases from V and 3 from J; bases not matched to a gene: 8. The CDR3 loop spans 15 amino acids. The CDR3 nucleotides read TGCGCCAGCAGAGCGGGAGGGGGCAACAATCAGCCCCAGCATTTT. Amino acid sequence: CASRAGGGNNQPQHF.

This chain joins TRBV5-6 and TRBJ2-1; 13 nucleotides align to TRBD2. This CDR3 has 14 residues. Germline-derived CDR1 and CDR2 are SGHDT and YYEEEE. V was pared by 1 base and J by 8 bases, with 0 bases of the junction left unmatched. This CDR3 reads CASSLTSGRDEQFF. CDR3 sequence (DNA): TGTGCCAGCAGCTTGACTAGCGGGAGGGATGAGCAGTTCTTC.

The CDR3 here is CASSSLDRSSSYEQYF. The CDR3 region has the DNA TGTGCCAGCAGTTCCCTTGACAGGTCGAGCTCCTACGAGCAGTACTTC. V is TRBV28 and J is TRBJ2-7, with a tentative D call TRBD1 (6 bases). Germline loops: CDR1 MDHEN, CDR2 SYDVKM. This CDR3 spans 16 amino acids. V was shortened by 4 bases and J by 0 bases, with 16 bases between the two germline ends.

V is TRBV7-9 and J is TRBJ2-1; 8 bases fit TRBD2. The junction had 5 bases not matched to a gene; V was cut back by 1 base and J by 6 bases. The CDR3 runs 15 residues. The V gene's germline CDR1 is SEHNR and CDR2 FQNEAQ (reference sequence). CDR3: CASSLVSGGGNEQFF. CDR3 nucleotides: TGTGCCAGCAGCTTAGTATCGGGAGGGGGCAATGAGCAGTTCTTC.

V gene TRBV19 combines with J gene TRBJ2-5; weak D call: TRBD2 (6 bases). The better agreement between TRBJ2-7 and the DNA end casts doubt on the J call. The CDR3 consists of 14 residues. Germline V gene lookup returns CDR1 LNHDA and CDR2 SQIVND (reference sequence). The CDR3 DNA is TGTGCCAGTACCCCCCGGAGGGGAGCCTACGAGCAGTACTTC. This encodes CASTPRRGAYEQYF.

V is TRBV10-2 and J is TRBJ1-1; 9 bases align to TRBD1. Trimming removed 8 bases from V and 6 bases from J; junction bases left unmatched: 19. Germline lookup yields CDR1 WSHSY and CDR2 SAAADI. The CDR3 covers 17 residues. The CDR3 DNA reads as TGCGCCAGCGCCGACCGGGACAGGGACCTCTCCGGGGCTGAAGCTTTCTTT. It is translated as CASADRDRDLSGAEAFF.

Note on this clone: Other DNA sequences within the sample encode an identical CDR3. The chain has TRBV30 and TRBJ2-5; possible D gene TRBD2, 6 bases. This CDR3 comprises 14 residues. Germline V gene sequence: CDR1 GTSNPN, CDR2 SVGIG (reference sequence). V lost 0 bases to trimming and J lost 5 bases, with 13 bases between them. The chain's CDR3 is CAWSVGGAGETQYF. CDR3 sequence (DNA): TGTGCCTGGAGTGTAGGAGGGGCTGGGGAGACCCAGTACTTC.

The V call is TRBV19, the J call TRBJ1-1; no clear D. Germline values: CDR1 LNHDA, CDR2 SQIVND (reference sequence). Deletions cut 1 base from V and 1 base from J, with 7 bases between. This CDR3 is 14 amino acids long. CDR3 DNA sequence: TGTGCCAGTAGTATAGTTTCCTGGAACACTGAAGCTTTCTTT. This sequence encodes CASSIVSWNTEAFF. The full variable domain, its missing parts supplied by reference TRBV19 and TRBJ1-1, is DGGITQSPKYLFRKEGQNVTLSCEQNLNHDAMYWYRQDPGQGLRLIYYSQIVNDFQKGDIAEGYSVSREKKESFPLTVTSAQKNPTAFYLCASSIVSWNTEAFFGQGTRLTVV.

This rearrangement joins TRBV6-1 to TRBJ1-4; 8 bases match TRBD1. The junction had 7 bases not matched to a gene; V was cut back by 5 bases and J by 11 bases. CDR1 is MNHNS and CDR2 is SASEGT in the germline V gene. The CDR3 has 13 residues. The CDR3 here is CASSIQGADKLFF. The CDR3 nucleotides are TGTGCCAGCAGTATTCAGGGGGCGGATAAACTGTTTTTT.

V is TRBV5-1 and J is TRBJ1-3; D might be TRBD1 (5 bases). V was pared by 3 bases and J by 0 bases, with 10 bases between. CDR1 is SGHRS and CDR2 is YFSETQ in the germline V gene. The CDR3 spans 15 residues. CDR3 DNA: TGCGCCAGCAGCTCGGGGGGTCCCTCTGGAAACACCATATATTTT. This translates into CASSSGGPSGNTIYF.

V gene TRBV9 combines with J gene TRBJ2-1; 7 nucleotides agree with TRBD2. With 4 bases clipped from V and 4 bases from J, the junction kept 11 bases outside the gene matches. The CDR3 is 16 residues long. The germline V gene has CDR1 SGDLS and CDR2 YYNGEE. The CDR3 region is CASSPLARGGYNEQFF. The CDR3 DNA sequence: TGTGCCAGCAGCCCCCTAGCCCGCGGGGGTTACAATGAGCAGTTCTTC.

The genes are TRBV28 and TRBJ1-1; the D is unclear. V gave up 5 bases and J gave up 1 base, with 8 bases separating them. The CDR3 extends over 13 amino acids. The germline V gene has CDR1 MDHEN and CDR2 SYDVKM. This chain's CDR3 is CASSPPRNTEAFF. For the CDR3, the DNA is TGTGCCAGCAGTCCCCCGCGGAACACTGAAGCTTTCTTT.

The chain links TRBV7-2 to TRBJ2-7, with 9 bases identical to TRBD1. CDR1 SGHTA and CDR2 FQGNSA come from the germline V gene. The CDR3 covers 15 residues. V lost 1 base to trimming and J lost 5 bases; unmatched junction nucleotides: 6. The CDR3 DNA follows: TGTGCCAGCAGCTTAGGGCCGGGACAGGGCAACGAGCAGTACTTC. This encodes CASSLGPGQGNEQYF.

CDR3 sequence reads: CATSSWDSSYEQYF. CDR3 DNA: TGTGCCACCAGCTCATGGGACAGTTCCTACGAGCAGTACTTC. The chain has TRBV15 and TRBJ2-7; 7 bases line up with TRBD1. The CDR3 runs to 14 residues. CDR1 is LNHNV, CDR2 YYDKDF, per germline (reference sequence). J lost 1 base, V lost 5 bases, and 5 bases had no gene match.

CDR3 sequence (DNA): TGTGCCAGCTCACGACCGGGACAAAACTACGAGCAGTACTTC. Translating it yields CASSRPGQNYEQYF. V is TRBV18 and J is TRBJ2-7, with D possibly matching TRBD1 (6 bases). The germline V gene encodes CDR1 KGHSH and CDR2 LQKENI. V lost 4 bases, J lost 3 bases, and 13 bases lay in between. This CDR3 is 14 amino acids long.

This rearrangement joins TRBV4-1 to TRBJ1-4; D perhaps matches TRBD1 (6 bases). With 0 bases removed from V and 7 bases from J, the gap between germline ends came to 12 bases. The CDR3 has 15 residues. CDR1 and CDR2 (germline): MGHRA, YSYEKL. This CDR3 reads CASSQDRGGSEKLFF. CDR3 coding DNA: TGCGCCAGCAGCCAAGATAGGGGGGGTTCTGAAAAACTGTTTTTT.

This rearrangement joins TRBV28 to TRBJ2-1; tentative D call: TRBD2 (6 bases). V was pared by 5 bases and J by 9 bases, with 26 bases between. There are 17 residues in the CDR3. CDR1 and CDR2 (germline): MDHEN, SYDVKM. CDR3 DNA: TGTGCCAGCAGTACCCGGAGGCGGGGAAACCTCCCTGGTGAGCAGTTCTTC. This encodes CASSTRRRGNLPGEQFF.

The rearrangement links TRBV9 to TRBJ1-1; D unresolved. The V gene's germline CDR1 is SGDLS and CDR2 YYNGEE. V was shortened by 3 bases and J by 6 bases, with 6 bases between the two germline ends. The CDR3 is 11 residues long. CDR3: CASSAGAEAFF. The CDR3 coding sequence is TGTGCCAGCAGCGCGGGAGCTGAAGCTTTCTTT.

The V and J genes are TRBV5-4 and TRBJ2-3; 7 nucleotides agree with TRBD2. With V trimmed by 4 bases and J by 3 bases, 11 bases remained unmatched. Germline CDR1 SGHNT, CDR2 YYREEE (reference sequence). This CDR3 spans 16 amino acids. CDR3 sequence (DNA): TGTGCCAGCAGCATCACGGGGGGAGGGCCAACAGATACGCAGTATTTT. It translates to CASSITGGGPTDTQYF.

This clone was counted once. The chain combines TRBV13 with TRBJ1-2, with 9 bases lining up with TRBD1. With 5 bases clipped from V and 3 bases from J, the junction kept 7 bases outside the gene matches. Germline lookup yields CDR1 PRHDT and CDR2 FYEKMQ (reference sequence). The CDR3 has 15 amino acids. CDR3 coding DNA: TGTGCCAGCAGCCCAGGACAGGGGACGGACTATGGCTACACCTTC. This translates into CASSPGQGTDYGYTF. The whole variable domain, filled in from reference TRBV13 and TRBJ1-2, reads AAGVIQSPRHLIKEKRETATLKCYPIPRHDTVYWYQQGPGQDPQFLISFYEKMQSDKGSIPDRFSAQQFSDYHSELNMSSLELGDSALYFCASSPGQGTDYGYTFGSGTRLTVV.

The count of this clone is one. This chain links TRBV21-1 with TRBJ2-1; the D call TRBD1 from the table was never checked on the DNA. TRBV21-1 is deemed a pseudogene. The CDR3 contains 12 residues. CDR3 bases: TGTGCCAGCAGCAGGGGACAGGGGGGGCAGTTCTTC. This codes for CASSRGQGGQFF.